The next 24 T cell receptor beta chains were all read from a single sample in a study of blood T cells in healthy people across ages. PCR was performed a second time for about 7 to 11 cycles using a sample-barcoded 5' primer and a J-beta primer mix. TCRdb analysed the 5' RACE reads with MiXCR anew, one entry per CDR3 protein. The sample comprises approximately 820,000 distinct CDR3 sequences, approximately 48% of which are singletons, and roughly a fifth rests with the top ten. The sample comprised blood. These receptors originate from a man aged 60 to 69 in good health.

This clonotype has more than one count but fewer than ten. The chain links TRBV20-1 to TRBJ1-4, with TRBD1 matching over 9 bases. The ends lost 4 bases at V and 7 bases at J; junction bases unmatched: 10. The CDR3 consists of 15 residues. Germline V gene data show CDR1 as DFQATT and CDR2 as SNEGSKA (reference sequence). DNA for the CDR3: TGCAGTGCTAACCCCCCACAGGGGGCGTCTGAAAAACTGTTTTTT. As protein: CSANPPQGASEKLFF.

This clonotype showed up just a few times. The junction and the germline gene differ at one end; a read error may be behind it. This chain connects TRBV7-7 to TRBJ2-3, with a tentative D call TRBD2 (6 bases). CDR3 length: 17 amino acids. Per germline, CDR1 SSHAT and CDR2 FNYEAQ (reference sequence). DNA for the CDR3: TGTGCTAGCAGCTTAGGGCCCGCGGGCGGGATCACAGATACGCAGTATTTT. Translated: CASSLGPAGGITDTQYF.

This clonotype was seen a handful of times. The chain carries TRBV7-3 and TRBJ1-6; D gene uncertain. Germline V gene data show CDR1 as SGHTA and CDR2 as FQGTGA. Trimming cost V 5 bases and J 5 bases, with 13 bases left between them. The CDR3 spans 15 residues. The chain's CDR3 is CASSLQSWDNSPLHF. The CDR3 DNA reads as TGTGCCAGCAGCCTACAGAGTTGGGATAATTCACCCCTCCACTTT. The full variable domain, in which reference TRBV7-3 and TRBJ1-6 provide the parts outside the CDR3, is GAGVSQTPSNKVTEKGKYVELRCDPISGHTALYWYRQSLGQGPEFLIYFQGTGAADDSGLPNDRFFAVRPEGSVSTLKIQRTERGDSAVYLCASSLQSWDNSPLHFGNGTRLTVT.

There are a few counts of this clonotype. The rearrangement links TRBV3-1 to TRBJ1-4; 8 bases are shared with TRBD1. Trimming took 3 bases from V and 8 from J; bases not matched to a gene: 8. Germline V lookup: CDR1 LGHDT, CDR2 YNNKEL (reference sequence). The CDR3 spans 15 residues. CDR3 DNA: TGTGCCAGCAGCCACGCCCAGGGGGCAAGAGAAAAACTGTTTTTT. It specifies CASSHAQGAREKLFF.

The chain joins TRBV11-2 to TRBJ2-7; weak D call: TRBD1 (5 bases). V lost 3 bases, J lost 0 bases, and 12 bases lay in between. This CDR3 contains 15 residues. Germline CDR1 reads SGHAT; CDR2 reads FQNNGV. CDR3 in amino acids: CASSFGHKASYEQYF. CDR3 nucleotides: TGTGCCAGCAGCTTTGGACACAAGGCCTCCTACGAGCAGTACTTC.

The chain is built from TRBV21-1 and TRBJ2-6; the tabulated D call, TRBD1, remains unverified against the DNA. TRBV21-1 is labeled a pseudogene. CDR3 length equals 16 residues. The CDR3 DNA is TGTGCCAGCAGCACCCTGGACAGGGCTGGGGCCAACGTCCTGACTTTC. Protein sequence: CASSTLDRAGANVLTF.

This clonotype was counted only a few times. The chain combines TRBV15 with TRBJ1-4; D is possibly TRBD1 (5 bases). Germline V gene sequence: CDR1 LNHNV, CDR2 YYDKDF (reference sequence). With 6 bases removed from V and 0 bases from J, the gap between germline ends came to 8 bases. This CDR3 region has 14 residues. Here the CDR3 DNA reads TGTGCCACCAGGGAGACAGCAACTAATGAAAAACTGTTTTTT. As protein: CATRETATNEKLFF.

V usage is TRBV24-1 and J usage is TRBJ2-4; TRBD1 matches at 9 bases. J was trimmed by 4 bases and V by 4 bases; bases with no gene match: 7. Germline V lookup: CDR1 KGHDR, CDR2 SFDVKD. The CDR3 consists of 16 residues. CDR3 amino acids: CATSEAYRGRKNIQYF. CDR3 coding DNA: TGTGCCACCAGTGAGGCCTACAGGGGGCGGAAAAACATTCAGTACTTC.

This chain connects TRBV20-1 to TRBJ2-1; perhaps TRBD2 as D (6 bases). The CDR3 runs to 14 residues. V shed 1 base and J shed 2 bases, with 9 bases lying between them. The V gene's germline CDR1 is DFQATT and CDR2 SNEGSKA (reference sequence). For the CDR3, the DNA is TGCAGTGCTAGAGGGCCGGGGGCCTACAATGAGCAGTTCTTC. The encoded protein is CSARGPGAYNEQFF.

Only a few counts were recorded for this clonotype. The V call is TRBV7-2, the J call TRBJ1-6, with no clear D. Germline lookup yields CDR1 SGHTA and CDR2 FQGNSA. Between the trimmed V and J ends, which lost 5 bases and 7 bases, there was a span of 15 bases. This CDR3 is built from 15 residues. CDR3 loop: CASSPGTKGNSPLHF. CDR3 sequence (DNA): TGTGCCAGCAGCCCCGGAACTAAAGGGAATTCACCCCTCCACTTT.

This clonotype was counted ten times or more. At one boundary the junction diverges from the germline segment, which might be a read error. V gene TRBV20-1 combines with J gene TRBJ2-7, with D possibly TRBD2 on 5 matching bases. The CDR3 is made up of 13 amino acids. The germline CDR1 and CDR2 sequences are DFQATT and SNEGSKA (reference sequence). For the CDR3, the DNA is TGCAGTTCTAGCCGACATTCCCTCGACGAGCAGTACTTC. It encodes CSSSRHSLDEQYF.

The V call is TRBV9, the J call TRBJ1-2; D possibly corresponds to TRBD1 (5 bases). Trimming removed 5 bases at V and 4 bases at J, with 15 bases between. This CDR3 has 14 residues. Germline lookup yields CDR1 SGDLS and CDR2 YYNGEE. This CDR3 is CASSATRDRYGYTF. The CDR3 region has the DNA TGTGCCAGCAGTGCCACGAGGGACCGCTATGGCTACACCTTC.

The chain combines TRBV11-2 with TRBJ2-1; 16 bases fit TRBD2. The V and J ends lost 5 bases and 4 bases, in that order; junction bases with no gene match: 11. Germline V gene data show CDR1 as SGHAT and CDR2 as FQNNGV. This CDR3 is built from 19 residues. The chain's CDR3 is CASSIGTSGGATPYNEQFF. The CDR3 coding sequence is TGTGCCAGCAGCATAGGGACTAGCGGGGGGGCCACCCCGTACAATGAGCAGTTCTTC.

The V and J genes are TRBV5-1 and TRBJ1-2; 9 bases line up with TRBD1. Trimming at V came to 4 bases and at J to 2 bases, leaving 9 bases not matched to a gene. The CDR3 consists of 16 residues. CDR1 is SGHRS, CDR2 YFSETQ, per germline. In DNA, the CDR3 is TGCGCCAGCAGCCCCCGGCCGGGACAGGGAAACTATGGCTACACCTTC. Translating it yields CASSPRPGQGNYGYTF.

The chain employs TRBV4-2 and TRBJ2-7; possibly TRBD2 for D (5 bases). The J call may be faulty, since TRBJ2-5 better matches the DNA end. The CDR3 totals 15 residues. Germline-derived CDR1 and CDR2 are LGHNA and YNFKEQ. The CDR3 spells CASSQETLPGETQYF. DNA of the CDR3: TGTGCCAGCAGCCAAGAAACCCTACCGGGGGAGACCCAGTACTTC.

The V call is TRBV2, the J call TRBJ1-2; D call uncertain. The CDR3 totals 13 residues. The germline V gene encodes CDR1 SNHLY and CDR2 FYNNEI. Trimming left V 2 bases short and J 5 bases short, with 9 bases between. CDR3: CASSESLGYGYTF. CDR3 nucleotides: TGTGCCAGCAGTGAATCGCTGGGTTATGGCTACACCTTC.

V usage is TRBV20-1 and J usage is TRBJ1-6; 10 positions agree with TRBD1. The V gene's germline CDR1 is DFQATT and CDR2 SNEGSKA (reference sequence). The CDR3 is made up of 18 amino acids. Trimming cost V 3 bases and J 5 bases; bases outside gene matches: 13. CDR3 coding DNA: TGCAGTGCTAGGAGGGGCCGGGACAGGGGCCGTGATAATTCACCCCTCCACTTT. The encoded protein is CSARRGRDRGRDNSPLHF.

This clonotype was picked up a small number of times. This sequence joins TRBV27 and TRBJ1-6; TRBD1 matches 8 bases. Germline CDR1 and CDR2: MNHEY and SMNVEV (reference sequence). After removal of 7 bases from V and 6 bases from J, the junction contained 8 bases not matched to a gene. The CDR3 covers 15 residues. CDR3: CASTPHTGGNSPLHF. The DNA of the CDR3 is TGTGCCAGCACACCTCATACAGGGGGTAATTCACCCCTCCACTTT.

J is TRBJ2-5 and V is TRBV7-8; 16 nucleotides align to TRBD2. The CDR3 length is 17 residues. J gave up 5 bases and V 4 bases, and 7 bases lay outside the gene matches. Germline loops: CDR1 SGHVS, CDR2 FQNEAQ. The CDR3 DNA follows: TGTGCCAGCAGCTCAGGGACTAGCGGGGGGGCTCTCGAGACCCAGTACTTC. It specifies CASSSGTSGGALETQYF.

V and J are TRBV6-5 and TRBJ2-2; weak D call: TRBD1 (6 bases). The CDR3 loop spans 15 amino acids. Deletions cut 4 bases from V and 5 bases from J, with 14 bases between. Germline CDR1 reads MNHEY; CDR2 reads SVGAGI. CDR3: CASSSTGLWTGELFF. CDR3 in DNA: TGTGCCAGCAGTTCGACAGGCCTTTGGACCGGGGAGCTGTTTTTT.

This clonotype came up a few times. V usage is TRBV28 and J usage is TRBJ2-3; D is unresolved. Germline CDR1 reads MDHEN; CDR2 reads SYDVKM. The CDR3 contains 14 residues. V lost 8 bases to trimming and J lost 5 bases, with 17 bases between them. Here the CDR3 reads CASGSTLAGDTQYF. The CDR3 DNA follows: TGTGCCAGCGGATCGACACTCGCAGGAGATACGCAGTATTTT. The whole variable domain, filled in from reference TRBV28 and TRBJ2-3, reads DVKVTQSSRYLVKRTGEKVFLECVQDMDHENMFWYRQDPGLGLRLIYFSYDVKMKEKGDIPEGYSVSREKKERFSLILESASTNQTSMYLCASGSTLAGDTQYFGPGTRLTVL.

V gene TRBV27 combines with J gene TRBJ1-2; D may be TRBD1 (6 bases). Germline-derived CDR1 and CDR2 are MNHEY and SMNVEV (reference sequence). V dropped 6 bases and J dropped 8 bases, with 19 bases sitting between them. This CDR3 contains 14 residues. The CDR3 sequence is CASSGGQFSRGYTF. CDR3 nucleotide sequence: TGTGCCAGCAGCGGAGGACAGTTTTCGAGGGGCTACACCTTC.

Notes on this clonotype: Germline is not matched at one junction end, which may reflect a read error. The chain carries TRBV9 and TRBJ2-1; 9 bases map to TRBD1. The CDR3 has 14 amino acids. Germline-derived CDR1 and CDR2 are SGDLS and YYNGEE. The CDR3 DNA reads TGTGCCAGCAGCCAGCGGACAGGGGACAACGAGCAGTTCTTC. The encoded protein is CASSQRTGDNEQFF. Full variable domain (rest looked up from reference TRBV9 and TRBJ2-1): DSGVTQTPKHLITATGQRVTLRCSPRSGDLSVYWYQQSLDQGLQFLIQYYNGEERAKGNILERFSAQQFPDLHSELNLSSLELGDSALYFCASSQRTGDNEQFFGPGTRLTVL.

This clonotype occurred a few times. The chain couples TRBV9 to TRBJ1-5; D not certain. CDR3 length: 14 residues. The V and J ends lost 0 bases and 4 bases respectively, with 8 bases between them. Germline CDR1 SGDLS, CDR2 YYNGEE. CDR3 sequence reads: CASSVDGGNQPQHF. In DNA, the CDR3 is TGTGCCAGCAGCGTAGATGGTGGAAATCAGCCCCAGCATTTT.